This T cell receptor beta chain was sequenced during a study of blood T cell repertoires in COVID-19. Using immunoSEQ multiplex PCR, the repertoire was profiled, and TCRdb retains in-frame clones only, with some absent. This table holds around 100,000 clones, 90% found once. The V and J ends lost 7 bases and 3 bases, in that order; junction bases with no gene match: 12. Germline lookup yields CDR1 MNHEY and CDR2 SMNVEV (reference sequence). CDR3 length equals 16 residues. The sequenced sample was peripheral blood. This chain connects TRBV27 to TRBJ1-2, with 9 bases aligning to TRBD1. The sequence was obtained from a man aged 18 to 30 with COVID-19, enrolled during active disease. The DNA of the CDR3 is TGTGCCAGCATGTCTTTTCGGGACAGGGTCGACTATGGCTACACCTTC. It translates to CASMSFRDRVDYGYTF.